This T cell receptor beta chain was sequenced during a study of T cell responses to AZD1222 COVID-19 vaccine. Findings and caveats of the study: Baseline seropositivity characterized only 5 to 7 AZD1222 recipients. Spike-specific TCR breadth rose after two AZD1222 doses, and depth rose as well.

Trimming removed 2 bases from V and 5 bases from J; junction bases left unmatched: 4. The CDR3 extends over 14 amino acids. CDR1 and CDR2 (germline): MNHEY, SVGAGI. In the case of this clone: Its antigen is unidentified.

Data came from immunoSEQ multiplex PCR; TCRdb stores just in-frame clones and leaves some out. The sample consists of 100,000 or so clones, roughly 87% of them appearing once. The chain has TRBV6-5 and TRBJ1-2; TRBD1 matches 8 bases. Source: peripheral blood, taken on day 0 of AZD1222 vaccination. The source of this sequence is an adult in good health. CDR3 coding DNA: TGTGCCAGCAGTTACACCGGACAGGGATATGGCTACACCTTC. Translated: CASSYTGQGYGYTF.